The 16 T cell receptor beta chains below were found in one sample sequenced in a study of high-grade serous ovarian cancer treatment subgroups. The data were produced by immunoSEQ multiplex PCR, yet TCRdb's version contains in-frame clones alone and is incomplete. The data contain some 9,100 clones, around 72% of them singletons. The tumor samples were collected prior to definitive surgery or chemotherapy. The material sequenced was tumor tissue. These receptors were collected from a human donor with high-grade serous ovarian cancer.

The V gene is TRBV5-1, the J gene TRBJ1-1; maybe TRBD1 (5 bases). In germline, CDR1 is SGHRS, CDR2 YFSETQ. CDR3 length equals 16 residues. V was clipped by 0 bases and J by 4 bases, with 16 bases between them. Here the CDR3 DNA reads TGCGCCAGCAGCTTGGTAGGAGGGGAGGGTATCACTGAAGCTTTCTTT. It specifies CASSLVGGEGITEAFF.

This clone has only a few counts. The rearrangement links TRBV15 to TRBJ2-1; TRBD1 matches at 7 bases. Germline V CDR1 and CDR2: LNHNV, YYDKDF (reference sequence). Germline trimming cut 5 bases from V and 0 bases from J; bases unmatched to any gene: 4. This CDR3 has 15 residues. In nucleotides, the CDR3 is TGTGCCACCAGCGTCGACAGGGTCTCCTACAATGAGCAGTTCTTC. Translated, it gives CATSVDRVSYNEQFF.

V usage is TRBV29-1 and J usage is TRBJ2-7; TRBD1 might be the D (6 bases). The CDR3 extends over 13 amino acids. Per germline, CDR1 SQVTM and CDR2 ANQGSEA. V lost 4 bases to trimming and J lost 3 bases, with 13 bases between them. The CDR3 DNA reads as TGCAGCGTTGTGGCAACAGGGAGCTACGAGCAGTACTTC. Protein: CSVVATGSYEQYF.

The CDR3 is CSVETGGGQPQHF. The DNA for the CDR3 is TGCAGCGTTGAGACAGGGGGCGGTCAGCCCCAGCATTTT. The chain recombines TRBV29-1 with TRBJ1-5; 10 bases fit TRBD1. Germline V CDR1 and CDR2: SQVTM, ANQGSEA. The length of the CDR3 is 13 residues. Trimming removed 3 bases from V and 6 bases from J; junction bases left unmatched: 2. The variable domain in full, completed from reference TRBV29-1 and TRBJ1-5, reads SAVISQKPSRDICQRGTSLTIQCQVDSQVTMMFWYRQQPGQSLTLIATANQGSEATYESGFVIDKFPISRPNLTFSTLTVSNMSPEDSSIYLCSVETGGGQPQHFGDGTRLSIL.

The count of this clone is one. This rearrangement joins TRBV29-1 to TRBJ2-1; possibly TRBD2 for D (6 bases). Trimming took off 8 bases at V and 6 bases at J, with 17 bases between the two ends. Germline loops: CDR1 SQVTM, CDR2 ANQGSEA. This CDR3 spans 13 amino acids. CDR3 sequence: CSQMGGPANEQFF. CDR3 coding DNA: TGCAGCCAAATGGGGGGACCAGCCAATGAGCAGTTCTTC.

V usage is TRBV19 and J usage is TRBJ2-7; possibly TRBD1 for D (6 bases). The CDR3 totals 16 residues. Germline loops: CDR1 LNHDA, CDR2 SQIVND (reference sequence). Trimming stripped 5 bases from V and 2 bases from J, with 19 bases between. CDR3 residues: CASSPLPGTRAYEQYF. CDR3 DNA sequence: TGTGCCAGTAGTCCCCTCCCCGGGACACGGGCCTACGAGCAGTACTTC.

The chain couples TRBV11-2 to TRBJ2-7; D remains ambiguous. The CDR3 is 12 amino acids. Germline V gene data show CDR1 as SGHAT and CDR2 as FQNNGV. V dropped 0 bases and J dropped 5 bases, with 5 bases sitting between them. The CDR3 here is CASSLDRDEQYF. The CDR3, as DNA: TGTGCCAGCAGCTTAGACCGGGACGAGCAGTACTTC.

The chain couples TRBV4-1 to TRBJ2-1; D perhaps matches TRBD2 (5 bases). Trimming left V 4 bases short and J 0 bases short, with 13 bases between. This CDR3 spans 16 amino acids. The germline V gene has CDR1 MGHRA and CDR2 YSYEKL. This CDR3 reads CASSRSSENSYNEQFF. The DNA of the CDR3 is TGCGCCAGCAGCCGGAGTAGCGAGAACTCCTACAATGAGCAGTTCTTC.

There are a few counts of this clone. The chain is built from TRBV5-6 and TRBJ1-2, with D hard to call. V was shortened by 4 bases and J by 2 bases, with 12 bases between the two germline ends. The CDR3 runs to 14 residues. Germline V CDR1 and CDR2: SGHDT, YYEEEE. DNA of the CDR3: TGTGCCAGCAGCCCGGATGGTCCGAACTATGGCTACACCTTC. Its protein is CASSPDGPNYGYTF.

This clone was seen only a few times. This chain joins TRBV29-1 and TRBJ2-7; 12 positions match TRBD1. J gave up 4 bases and V 6 bases, and 1 base lay outside the gene matches. The CDR3 totals 12 residues. CDR1 and CDR2 (germline): SQVTM, ANQGSEA. The CDR3 DNA sequence: TGCAGCGTGGGACAGGGGGCGTACGAGCAGTACTTC. As protein: CSVGQGAYEQYF.

This chain joins TRBV11-2 and TRBJ2-3; D may be TRBD2 (5 bases). V lost 0 bases and J 7 bases, leaving 11 bases between the germline ends. Germline assignment: CDR1 SGHAT and CDR2 FQNNGV. The length of the CDR3 is 14 residues. The CDR3 nucleotides are TGTGCCAGCAGCTTAGATCGGGAACCGAATACGCAGTATTTT. The encoded protein is CASSLDREPNTQYF.

The V and J genes are TRBV20-1 and TRBJ2-5, with D unclear. The CDR3 length is 11 residues. CDR1 is DFQATT, CDR2 SNEGSKA, per germline (reference sequence). Trimming took 5 bases from V and 5 from J, leaving 9 bases between them. The CDR3 sequence: CSASVGETQYF. The CDR3 DNA follows: TGCAGTGCTTCGGTTGGGGAGACCCAGTACTTC.

The chain joins TRBV5-1 to TRBJ2-1; D not certain. CDR1 and CDR2 (germline): SGHRS, YFSETQ. This CDR3 comprises 16 residues. V lost 1 base and J 0 bases, leaving 11 bases between the germline ends. In nucleotides, the CDR3 is TGCGCCAGCAGCTTGCTTGGCACGAGCTCCTACAATGAGCAGTTCTTC. It codes for CASSLLGTSSYNEQFF.

On this clone itself: The germline gene is not matched at one end of the junction; a read error may be the cause. The gene calls are TRBV6-5 and TRBJ2-5; D unclear. From germline, CDR1 is MNHEY and CDR2 SVGAGI. The length of the CDR3 is 14 residues. CDR3 DNA: TGTGCCAGCAGTGACTCGAGTTTTCGAGAGACCCAGTACTTC. It codes for CASSDSSFRETQYF.

The rearrangement joins TRBV5-5 to TRBJ1-2; 9 bases fit TRBD1. Germline lookup yields CDR1 SGHKS and CDR2 YYEKEE (reference sequence). The CDR3 contains 15 residues. V was pared by 4 bases and J by 2 bases, with 6 bases of the junction left unmatched. In DNA form, the CDR3 reads TGTGCCAGCAGCGGTACACAGGGGGCAAACTATGGCTACACCTTC. Protein sequence: CASSGTQGANYGYTF.

The chain combines TRBV7-1 with TRBJ1-1, with a tentative D call TRBD1 (5 bases). TRBV7-1 is reported as an ORF; its role is uncertain. The CDR3 is 13 residues long. Trimming left V 4 bases short and J 3 bases short, with 9 bases between. The CDR3 sequence is CASSLGVHTEAFF. The CDR3 DNA reads as TGTGCCAGCAGCTTAGGGGTGCACACTGAAGCTTTCTTT.